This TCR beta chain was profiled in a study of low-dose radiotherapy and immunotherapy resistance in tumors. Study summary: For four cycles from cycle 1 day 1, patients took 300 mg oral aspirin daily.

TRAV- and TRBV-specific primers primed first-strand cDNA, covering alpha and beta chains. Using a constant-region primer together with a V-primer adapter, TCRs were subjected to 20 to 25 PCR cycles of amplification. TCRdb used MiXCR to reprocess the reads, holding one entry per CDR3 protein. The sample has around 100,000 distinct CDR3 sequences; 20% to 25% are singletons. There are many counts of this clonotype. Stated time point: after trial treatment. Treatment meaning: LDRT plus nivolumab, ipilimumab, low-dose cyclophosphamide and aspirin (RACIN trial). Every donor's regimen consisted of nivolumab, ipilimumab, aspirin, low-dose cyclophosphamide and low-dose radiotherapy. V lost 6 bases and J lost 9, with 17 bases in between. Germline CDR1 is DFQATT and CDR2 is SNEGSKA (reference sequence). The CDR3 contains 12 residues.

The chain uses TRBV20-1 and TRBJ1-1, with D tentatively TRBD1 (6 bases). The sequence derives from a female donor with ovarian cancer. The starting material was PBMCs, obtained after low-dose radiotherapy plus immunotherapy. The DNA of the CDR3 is TGCAGTGCCCCAGTTGATCAGGGGAAAGCTTTCTTT. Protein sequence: CSAPVDQGKAFF.